In its sample, the clone carrying this T cell receptor beta chain was seen many times. The sample is drawn from a study of regulatory T cells in long-lasting Graves disease. V was trimmed by 4 bases and J by 8 bases, leaving 20 bases between them. Germline V CDR1 and CDR2: SGHTA, FQGNSA. This CDR3 comprises 15 residues. According to the study, TCR beta libraries were built with iRepertoire HTBI primers and CDR3-region Arm-PCR. Each CDR3 protein is one row after TCRdb ran MiXCR on the multiplex PCR reads. Among a few hundred thousand distinct CDR3 sequences listed, around 11% were seen once. Time point defined: newly diagnosed GD, antithyroid drugs for less than 3 months. PBMC-extracted RNA yielded the TCR library. The same data also went into a second study, on T cells in Graves' hyperthyroidism and ophthalmopathy.

The J gene is TRBJ1-2, the V gene TRBV7-2; D is unclear. The sample was peripheral blood mononuclear cells (PBMCs), taken at new diagnosis, from a patient treated with antithyroid drugs. The sequence came from a woman between 18 and 29 years old with Graves disease. CDR3 sequence: CASSWTMGSEYGYTF. CDR3 sequence (DNA): TGTGCCAGCAGCTGGACCATGGGCTCGGAATACGGCTACACCTTC.